Shown below are 22 T cell receptor beta chains from a single sample sequenced in a study of T cells in Graves' hyperthyroidism and ophthalmopathy (dated by TCRdb to between 2018 and 2020). Libraries were built with multiplex PCR. Instrument used: Illumina HiSeq 2000. The TCR beta CDR3 regions were amplified from the RNA transcripts. For the first round of RT-PCR on the TCR CDR3, the HTBI primer set was used together with the Qiagen OneStep RT-PCR kit. TCRdb redid the processing of the public reads, applying fastp at Q25 and MiXCR, and retained in-frame beta chains. CDR3 protein duplicates are merged, each entry listing the most common genes and DNA. The sample table records about 700,000 distinct CDR3 sequences; 45% of these occur just once. The ten largest clones represent more than 7% of the sample. What was sequenced was peripheral blood or thyroid tissue (not recorded which). The receptors were gathered from an adult man with Graves' disease, either hyperthyroidism or ophthalmopathy (not recorded which).

The chain has TRBV29-1 and TRBJ2-3; 10 positions agree with TRBD1. Trimming at V came to 7 bases and at J to 4 bases, leaving 5 bases not matched to a gene. Germline V gene sequence: CDR1 SQVTM, CDR2 ANQGSEA. The CDR3 has 13 residues. The CDR3 reads CSGRQGASDTQYF. The CDR3 DNA follows: TGCAGCGGAAGACAGGGGGCATCAGATACGCAGTATTTT.

In this sample, this clonotype turned up many times. The V gene is TRBV6-5, the J gene TRBJ1-1; 10 positions agree with TRBD1. The germline V gene encodes CDR1 MNHEY and CDR2 SVGAGI. The CDR3 is 13 amino acids. V trimming: 6 bases; J trimming: 4 bases; junction bases outside the gene matches: 2. The CDR3 loop is CASRDRGSTEAFF. The CDR3, as DNA: TGTGCCAGCAGGGACAGGGGGAGCACTGAAGCTTTCTTT.

This CDR3 is CSARTGQGSNEKLFF. The DNA of the CDR3 is TGCAGTGCTAGAACGGGACAGGGGTCTAATGAAAAACTGTTTTTT. V and J are TRBV20-1 and TRBJ1-4; 10 bases agree with TRBD1. Per germline, CDR1 DFQATT and CDR2 SNEGSKA (reference sequence). V trimming: 2 bases; J trimming: 3 bases; junction bases outside the gene matches: 3. This CDR3 has 15 amino acids.

This clonotype has a single count. The chain employs TRBV2 and TRBJ1-4, with TRBD1 identical over 9 bases. This CDR3 has 17 residues. V shed 2 bases and J 5 bases; nucleotides not matched to a gene: 9. CDR1 is SNHLY, CDR2 FYNNEI, per germline. DNA for the CDR3: TGTGCCAGCAGTGAATTCGGGACAGGGTCAGGCAATGAAAAACTGTTTTTT. Its translation: CASSEFGTGSGNEKLFF.

The rearrangement uses TRBV7-9 and TRBJ1-1; D unresolved. The V end was cut by 5 bases, the J end by 9 bases, with 10 bases between. The germline CDR1 and CDR2 sequences are SEHNR and FQNEAQ (reference sequence). CDR3 length: 11 amino acids. The CDR3 is CASSPMGKAFF. The CDR3 DNA reads as TGTGCCAGCAGCCCCATGGGGAAAGCTTTCTTT.

The gene calls are TRBV20-1 and TRBJ1-2; a weak D match, TRBD1 (6 bases). The V and J ends lost 5 bases and 8 bases respectively, with 21 bases between them. The germline CDR1 and CDR2 sequences are DFQATT and SNEGSKA (reference sequence). This CDR3 has 14 amino acids. For the CDR3, the DNA is TGCAGTGCTGAAGGAGGACAGAGTGGGGAAGGCTACACCTTC. It encodes CSAEGGQSGEGYTF.

This clonotype was observed a few times. The V and J genes are TRBV7-8 and TRBJ2-5, with D possibly TRBD2 on 6 matching bases. V dropped 3 bases and J dropped 5 bases, with 19 bases sitting between them. CDR1 and CDR2 from the germline V gene are SGHVS and FQNEAQ. The CDR3 has 16 amino acids. CDR3 nucleotides: TGTGCCAGCAGCTTTTTAGCGGTTGGGGCGGGGGAGACCCAGTACTTC. This translates into CASSFLAVGAGETQYF.

The rearrangement links TRBV20-1 to TRBJ1-2; 12 bases are shared with TRBD1. Germline V lookup: CDR1 DFQATT, CDR2 SNEGSKA (reference sequence). V trimming: 3 bases; J trimming: 7 bases; junction bases outside the gene matches: 12. This CDR3 spans 16 amino acids. The DNA of the CDR3 is TGCAGTGCTAGCAAAGGGAATTCGGGACAGGGGGCTGGCTACACCTTC. This encodes CSASKGNSGQGAGYTF.

The chain couples TRBV19 to TRBJ1-1, with unresolved D. Germline assignment: CDR1 LNHDA and CDR2 SQIVND (reference sequence). The CDR3 totals 12 residues. V lost 2 bases, J lost 8 bases, and 9 bases lay in between. CDR3 DNA sequence: TGTGCCAGTAGTATAATCGGGGTAGAAGCTTTCTTT. Translation gives CASSIIGVEAFF. Full variable domain (missing parts from reference TRBV19 and TRBJ1-1): DGGITQSPKYLFRKEGQNVTLSCEQNLNHDAMYWYRQDPGQGLRLIYYSQIVNDFQKGDIAEGYSVSREKKESFPLTVTSAQKNPTAFYLCASSIIGVEAFFGQGTRLTVV.

About this clonotype: This may be a read error, as it is one base from a much larger clone. This chain connects TRBV19 to TRBJ1-4; unclear D gene. CDR3 length: 15 amino acids. The germline V gene has CDR1 LNHDA and CDR2 SQIVND (reference sequence). V was clipped by 6 bases and J by 0 bases, with 11 bases between them. CDR3 sequence reads: CASRDDRTTNEKLFF. CDR3 DNA: TGTGCCAGTAGGGATGACCGCACAACTAATGAAAAACTGTTTTTT.

This chain joins TRBV9 and TRBJ2-5, with TRBD1 matching 9 bases. With V trimmed by 6 bases and J by 3 bases, 6 bases remained unmatched. The CDR3 spans 14 residues. CDR1 is SGDLS, CDR2 YYNGEE, per germline. The CDR3 DNA reads as TGTGCCAGCACCCGGGACAGGGATGAAGAGACCCAGTACTTC. Translated, it gives CASTRDRDEETQYF. Using reference TRBV9 and TRBJ2-5 for the parts outside the CDR3, the full variable domain is DSGVTQTPKHLITATGQRVTLRCSPRSGDLSVYWYQQSLDQGLQFLIQYYNGEERAKGNILERFSAQQFPDLHSELNLSSLELGDSALYFCASTRDRDEETQYFGPGTRLLVL.

This clonotype showed up many times. The J gene is TRBJ1-6, the V gene TRBV7-8; D perhaps matches TRBD1 (5 bases). The CDR3 has 16 amino acids. Germline V gene data show CDR1 as SGHVS and CDR2 as FQNEAQ. V was shortened by 1 base and J by 5 bases, with 12 bases between the two germline ends. The CDR3 region has the DNA TGTGCCAGCAGCTTAGAGGGGTTCGGCCATAATTCACCCCTCCACTTT. Translating gives CASSLEGFGHNSPLHF.

The V and J genes are TRBV6-5 and TRBJ2-6; possible D gene TRBD1, 6 bases. Trimming shortened V by 5 bases and J by 4 bases, and 12 bases separated the two germline ends. The germline V gene encodes CDR1 MNHEY and CDR2 SVGAGI. The length of the CDR3 is 15 residues. The CDR3 coding sequence is TGTGCCAGCAGTAAACAGGGTACCGGGGCCAACGTCCTGACTTTC. This translates into CASSKQGTGANVLTF.

This clonotype was picked up many times. The chain joins TRBV20-1 to TRBJ1-2, with 7 nucleotides matching TRBD1. CDR1 and CDR2 from the germline V gene are DFQATT and SNEGSKA (reference sequence). CDR3 size: 12 residues. Unmatched junction bases numbered 7, after V lost 4 bases and J lost 8 bases. The CDR3 region has the DNA TGCAGTGCTAATAGACAGGGCGGCGGCTACACCTTC. Protein sequence: CSANRQGGGYTF.

The chain carries TRBV12-3 or TRBV12-4 and TRBJ1-2; 9 bases are shared with TRBD1. CDR3 size: 16 residues. After removal of 5 bases from V and 3 bases from J, the junction contained 10 bases not matched to a gene. For the CDR3, the DNA is TGTGCCAGCAGTACCTCGACAGGGGGGGGCCACTATGGCTACACCTTC. This sequence encodes CASSTSTGGGHYGYTF.

This clonotype was picked up a small number of times. V gene TRBV2 combines with J gene TRBJ1-6; unclear D gene. V was cut by 4 bases and J by 7 bases, with 5 bases left in between. CDR3 length: 12 amino acids. Germline lookup yields CDR1 SNHLY and CDR2 FYNNEI. CDR3 DNA: TGTGCCAGCAGTGTATCCAATTCACCCCTCCACTTT. This sequence encodes CASSVSNSPLHF.

The chain uses TRBV25-1 and TRBJ1-2; D is possibly TRBD1 (5 bases). V was cut by 4 bases and J by 5 bases, with 14 bases left in between. The CDR3 has 14 amino acids. Germline-derived CDR1 and CDR2 are MGHDK and SYGVNS. The CDR3 here is CASSASIRDYGYTF. The CDR3 DNA reads as TGTGCCAGCAGTGCTAGCATCAGGGATTATGGCTACACCTTC.

CDR3 residues: CASCIPGPPVFNQPQHF. CDR3 nucleotides: TGCGCCAGCTGTATACCGGGACCGCCGGTATTCAATCAGCCCCAGCATTTT. The chain links TRBV5-1 to TRBJ1-5; a weak D match, TRBD1 (5 bases). CDR1 is SGHRS and CDR2 is YFSETQ in the germline V gene. Trimming stripped 7 bases from V and 3 bases from J, with 23 bases between. This CDR3 has 17 amino acids.

The V and J genes are TRBV19 and TRBJ2-2; no reliable D call. Between the trimmed V and J ends, which lost 5 bases and 4 bases, there was a span of 20 bases. The CDR3 extends over 17 amino acids. Germline CDR1 and CDR2: LNHDA and SQIVND (reference sequence). The CDR3 is CASSAPTERLPTGELFF. For the CDR3, the DNA is TGTGCCAGTAGTGCGCCTACTGAGCGCCTGCCCACCGGGGAGCTGTTTTTT.

The gene calls are TRBV24-1 and TRBJ2-2, with a weak D call TRBD1 (5 bases). Germline loops: CDR1 KGHDR, CDR2 SFDVKD. The CDR3 contains 11 residues. V was cut by 3 bases and J by 13 bases, with 8 bases left in between. The CDR3 nucleotides read TGTGCCACCAGTGATGCCACAGGGCTGTTTTTT. Translated, it gives CATSDATGLFF.

This sequence joins TRBV12-3 or TRBV12-4 and TRBJ1-1; 7 nucleotides align to TRBD1. The V segment lost 4 bases and the J segment 7 bases; nucleotides outside the gene matches: 9. The CDR3 sequence is 14 residues long. CDR3 loop: CASSSDTGVGEAFF. DNA of the CDR3: TGTGCCAGCAGTTCAGATACAGGGGTAGGTGAAGCTTTCTTT.

The V and J genes are TRBV30 and TRBJ1-1; D is unresolved. Germline loops: CDR1 GTSNPN, CDR2 SVGIG (reference sequence). Between the trimmed V and J ends, which lost 0 bases and 3 bases, there was a span of 14 bases. CDR3 length equals 15 residues. CDR3 loop: CAWSVRRVGDTEAFF. CDR3 nucleotide sequence: TGTGCCTGGAGTGTTCGCCGGGTTGGGGACACTGAAGCTTTCTTT.